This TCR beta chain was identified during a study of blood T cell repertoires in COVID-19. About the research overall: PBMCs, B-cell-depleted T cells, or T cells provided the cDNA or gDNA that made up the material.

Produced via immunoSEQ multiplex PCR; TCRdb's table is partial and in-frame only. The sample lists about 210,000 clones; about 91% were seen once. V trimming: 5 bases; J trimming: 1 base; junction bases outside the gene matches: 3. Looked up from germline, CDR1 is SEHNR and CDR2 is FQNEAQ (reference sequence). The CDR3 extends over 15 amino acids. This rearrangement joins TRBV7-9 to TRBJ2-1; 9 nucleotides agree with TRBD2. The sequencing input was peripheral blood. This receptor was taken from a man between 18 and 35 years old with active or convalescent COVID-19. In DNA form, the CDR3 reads TGTGCCAGCAGCCCCAGCGGGAGGTCCTACAATGAGCAGTTCTTC. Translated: CASSPSGRSYNEQFF. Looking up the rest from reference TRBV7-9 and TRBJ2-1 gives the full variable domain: DTGVSQNPRHKITKRGQNVTFRCDPISEHNRLYWYRQTLGQGPEFLTYFQNEAQLEKSRLLSDRFSAERPKGSFSTLEIQRTEQGDSAMYLCASSPSGRSYNEQFFGPGTRLTVL.